This T cell receptor (beta chain) is drawn from a study of blood T cell repertoires in COVID-19. Background on the study: In each case, the material was cDNA or gDNA derived from T cells, B-cell-depleted T cells, or PBMCs.

This clone was seen more than once but under ten times. Profiled with immunoSEQ multiplex PCR; TCRdb holds only in-frame clones, not every one. This table holds 150,000 to 200,000 clones, less than 90% found once. The TCR sequence derives from a woman aged 55-70 years with COVID-19, enrolled during active disease. The material sequenced was peripheral blood.

Here the CDR3 reads CASSPSDRETTYGYTF. The CDR3 DNA reads as TGTGCCAGCAGTCCATCCGACAGGGAAACTACCTATGGCTACACCTTC. This chain links TRBV28 with TRBJ1-2; the match to TRBD1 covers 7 bases. The CDR3 spans 16 residues. J was trimmed by 4 bases and V by 5 bases; bases with no gene match: 13. Germline assignment: CDR1 MDHEN and CDR2 SYDVKM.